This T cell receptor beta chain was captured in a study of blood T cell repertoires in COVID-19. Turning to the study itself: COVID-19 samples from acute and convalescent phases originated in the United States, Italy and Spain.

Per germline, CDR1 MNHEY and CDR2 SVGAGI. With 7 bases clipped from V and 2 bases from J, the junction kept 9 bases outside the gene matches. The CDR3 runs 15 residues. The participants were between roughly 18 and 89 years old and came from 20 to 30 US areas. Authors' analysis steps: Reference gene primer amplification in the assay estimated nucleated cell counts. The assay was immunoSEQ multiplex PCR, and TCRdb's table has in-frame clones only and misses some. Clone size and the V and J calls come from that table; the DNA yielded D and trimming. The table lists 250,000 or so clones, about 87% of them singletons.

Material for sequencing was PBMCs or T cells enriched from blood (not recorded which). The source of this sequence is a woman aged 40-49 years with acute COVID-19. The chain links TRBV6-5 to TRBJ1-2; TRBD1 matches at 8 bases. CDR3 bases: TGTGCCAGCACCAAGGCGGACAGGGACAACTATGGCTACACCTTC. It specifies CASTKADRDNYGYTF.